The T cell receptor (beta chain) described here comes from a study of cytomegalovirus exposure and HLA in healthy donors. Study-wide context: From HLA-typed donors, an early data release held tens of millions of unique TCRs. Whole-study findings and limits: Reported findings show TCR beta sequences accurately forecast HLA-A and HLA-B alleles in most subjects. Productive rates of about 90% or about 30% were seen for most TCR beta V segments in an earlier analysis.

Trimming took 9 bases from V and 6 from J, leaving 19 bases between them. This CDR3 region has 14 residues. Germline CDR1 is SGHTA and CDR2 is FQGTGA. PCR primers comprised 60 Vbeta and 13 Jbeta primers. The repertoire was sequenced with immunoSEQ multiplex PCR; TCRdb's copy has only in-frame clones and lacks some. The table records some 190,000 clones, approximately 84% of them present only once. On this clone: What it binds is unknown.

The clonotype originates from a girl aged 5-17 years in good health and CMV-seropositive. The sequenced sample was PBMCs. The chain couples TRBV7-3 to TRBJ2-3, with D perhaps matching TRBD1 (5 bases). CDR3 nucleotides: TGTGCCAGTTCCAGGACATCTAGTTCCGATACGCAGTATTTT. Translated, it gives CASSRTSSSDTQYF.